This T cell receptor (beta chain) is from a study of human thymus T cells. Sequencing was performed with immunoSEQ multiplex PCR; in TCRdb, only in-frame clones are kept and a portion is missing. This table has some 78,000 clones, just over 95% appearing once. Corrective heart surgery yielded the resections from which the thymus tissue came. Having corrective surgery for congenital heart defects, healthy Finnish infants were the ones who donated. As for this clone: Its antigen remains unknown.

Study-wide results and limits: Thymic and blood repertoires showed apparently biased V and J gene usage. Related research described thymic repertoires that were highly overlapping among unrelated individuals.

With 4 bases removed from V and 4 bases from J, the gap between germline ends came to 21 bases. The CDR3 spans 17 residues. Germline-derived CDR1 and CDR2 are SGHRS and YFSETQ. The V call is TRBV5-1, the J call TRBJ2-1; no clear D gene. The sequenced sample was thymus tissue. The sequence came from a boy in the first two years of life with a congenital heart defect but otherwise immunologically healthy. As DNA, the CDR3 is TGCGCCAGCAGCCTGTTAGCAGACTCGAAGGCGTACAATGAGCAGTTCTTC. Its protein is CASSLLADSKAYNEQFF.